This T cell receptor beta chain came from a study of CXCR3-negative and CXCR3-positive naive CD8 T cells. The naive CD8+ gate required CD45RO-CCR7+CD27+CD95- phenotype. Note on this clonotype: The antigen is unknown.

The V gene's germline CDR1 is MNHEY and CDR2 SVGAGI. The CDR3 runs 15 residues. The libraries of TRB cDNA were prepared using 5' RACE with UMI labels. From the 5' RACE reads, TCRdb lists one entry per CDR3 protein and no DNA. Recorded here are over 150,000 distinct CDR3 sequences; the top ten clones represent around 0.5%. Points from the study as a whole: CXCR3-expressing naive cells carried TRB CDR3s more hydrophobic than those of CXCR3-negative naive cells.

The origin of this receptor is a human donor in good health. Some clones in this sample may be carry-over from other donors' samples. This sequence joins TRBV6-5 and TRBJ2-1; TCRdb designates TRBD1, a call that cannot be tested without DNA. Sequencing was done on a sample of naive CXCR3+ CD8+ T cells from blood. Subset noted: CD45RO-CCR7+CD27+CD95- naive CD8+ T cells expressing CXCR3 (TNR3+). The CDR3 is CASSKTGEPYNEQFF.